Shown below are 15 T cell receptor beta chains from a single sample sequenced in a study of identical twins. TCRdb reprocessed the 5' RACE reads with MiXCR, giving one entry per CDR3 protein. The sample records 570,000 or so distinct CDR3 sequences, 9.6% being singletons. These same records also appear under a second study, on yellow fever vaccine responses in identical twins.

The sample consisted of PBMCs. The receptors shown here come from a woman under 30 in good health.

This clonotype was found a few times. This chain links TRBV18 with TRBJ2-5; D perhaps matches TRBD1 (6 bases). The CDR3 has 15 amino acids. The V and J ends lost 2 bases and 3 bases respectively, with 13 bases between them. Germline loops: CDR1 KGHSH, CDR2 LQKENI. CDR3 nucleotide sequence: TGTGCCAGCTCACCAGGAGACAGGACTGAAGAGACCCAGTACTTC. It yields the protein CASSPGDRTEETQYF.

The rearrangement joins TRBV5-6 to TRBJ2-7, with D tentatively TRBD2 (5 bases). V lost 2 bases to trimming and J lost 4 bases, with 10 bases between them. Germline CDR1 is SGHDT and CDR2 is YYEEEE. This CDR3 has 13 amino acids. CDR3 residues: CASSFVRGYEQYF. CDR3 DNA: TGTGCCAGCAGCTTCGTCCGAGGGTACGAGCAGTACTTC.

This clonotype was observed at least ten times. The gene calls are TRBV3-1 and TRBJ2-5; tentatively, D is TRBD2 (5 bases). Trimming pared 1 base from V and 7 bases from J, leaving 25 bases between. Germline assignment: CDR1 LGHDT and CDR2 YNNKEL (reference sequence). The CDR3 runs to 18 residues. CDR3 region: CASSQVSGTRGSARTQYF. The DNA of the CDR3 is TGTGCCAGCAGCCAAGTCTCGGGTACACGGGGATCGGCTAGGACCCAGTACTTC.

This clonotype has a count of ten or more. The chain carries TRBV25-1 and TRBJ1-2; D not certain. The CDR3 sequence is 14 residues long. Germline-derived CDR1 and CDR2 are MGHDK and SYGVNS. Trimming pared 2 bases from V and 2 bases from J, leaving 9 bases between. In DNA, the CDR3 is TGTGCCAGCAGTGAACACAGCCGCAACTATGGCTACACCTTC. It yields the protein CASSEHSRNYGYTF.

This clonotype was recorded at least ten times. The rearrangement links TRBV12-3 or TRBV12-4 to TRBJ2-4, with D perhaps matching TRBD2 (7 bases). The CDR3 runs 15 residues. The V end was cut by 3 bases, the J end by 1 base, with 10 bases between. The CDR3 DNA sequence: TGTGCCAGCAGTTTTTCGGGGGGCGCCAAAAACATTCAGTACTTC. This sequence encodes CASSFSGGAKNIQYF.

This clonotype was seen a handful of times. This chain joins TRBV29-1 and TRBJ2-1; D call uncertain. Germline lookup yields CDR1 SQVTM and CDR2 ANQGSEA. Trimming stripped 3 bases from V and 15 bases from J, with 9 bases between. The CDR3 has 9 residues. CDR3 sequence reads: CSVDLVPFF. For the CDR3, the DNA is TGCAGCGTTGATCTAGTGCCGTTCTTC.

This CDR3 reads CASSRDTGETQYF. DNA of the CDR3: TGTGCCAGCAGTCGGGACACGGGGGAGACCCAGTACTTC. This sequence joins TRBV7-8 and TRBJ2-5; a possible D gene is TRBD1 (6 bases). This CDR3 spans 13 amino acids. Trimming shortened V by 6 bases and J by 5 bases, and 13 bases separated the two germline ends. The germline CDR1 and CDR2 sequences are SGHVS and FQNEAQ.

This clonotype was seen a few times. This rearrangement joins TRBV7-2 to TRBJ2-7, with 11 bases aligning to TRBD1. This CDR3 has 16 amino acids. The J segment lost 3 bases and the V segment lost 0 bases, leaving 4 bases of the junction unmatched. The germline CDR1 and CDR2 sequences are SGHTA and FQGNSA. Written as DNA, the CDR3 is TGTGCCAGCAGCTTAGCCCCGGGACAGGGGGTCTACGAGCAGTACTTC. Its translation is CASSLAPGQGVYEQYF.

The CDR3 DNA reads as TGCGCCAGCAGCCAAGATCGCCAAGAGACCCAGTACTTC. This codes for CASSQDRQETQYF. V is TRBV4-3 and J is TRBJ2-5; no clear D gene. Germline CDR1 and CDR2: LGHNA and YSLEER. Trimming pared 0 bases from V and 1 base from J, leaving 3 bases between. The CDR3 spans 13 residues.

The CDR3 DNA sequence: TGTGCCAGCAGCCCACGGTTAGGCCACAATGAGCAGTTCTTC. Residues: CASSPRLGHNEQFF. The V and J genes are TRBV11-3 and TRBJ2-1; D is ambiguous. Germline CDR1 SGHNT, CDR2 YENEEA. The CDR3 totals 14 residues. The V gene lost 5 bases and the J gene lost 5 bases, with 13 bases spanning the gap.

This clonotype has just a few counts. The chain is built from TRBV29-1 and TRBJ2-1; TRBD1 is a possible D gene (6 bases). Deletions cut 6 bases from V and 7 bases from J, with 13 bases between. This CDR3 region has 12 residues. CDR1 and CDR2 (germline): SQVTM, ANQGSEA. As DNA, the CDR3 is TGCAGCGTCGCAGGGGCCGCTAATGAGCAGTTCTTC. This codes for CSVAGAANEQFF.

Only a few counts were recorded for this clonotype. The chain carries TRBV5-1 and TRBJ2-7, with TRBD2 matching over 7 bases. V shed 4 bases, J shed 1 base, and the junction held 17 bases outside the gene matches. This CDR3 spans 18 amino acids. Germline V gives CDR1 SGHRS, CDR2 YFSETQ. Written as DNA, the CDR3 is TGCGCCAGCAGCCAGAGTATACGGGGAGGGAGGGATTCCTACGAGCAGTACTTC. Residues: CASSQSIRGGRDSYEQYF.

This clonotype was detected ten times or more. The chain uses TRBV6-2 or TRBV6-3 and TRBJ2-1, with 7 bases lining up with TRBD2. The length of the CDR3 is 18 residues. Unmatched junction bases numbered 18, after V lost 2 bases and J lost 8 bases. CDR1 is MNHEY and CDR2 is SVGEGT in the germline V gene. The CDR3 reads CASSYQWNRTSSLHEQFF. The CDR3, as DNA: TGTGCCAGCAGTTACCAGTGGAATAGGACTAGTTCCCTCCATGAGCAGTTCTTC.

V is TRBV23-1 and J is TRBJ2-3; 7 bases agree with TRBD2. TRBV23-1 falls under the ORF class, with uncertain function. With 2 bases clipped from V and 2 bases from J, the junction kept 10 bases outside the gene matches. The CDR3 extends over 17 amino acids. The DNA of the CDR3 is TGCGCCAGCAGTCAACCCGCTAGCGGCGGGAACACAGATACGCAGTATTTT. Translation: CASSQPASGGNTDTQYF.

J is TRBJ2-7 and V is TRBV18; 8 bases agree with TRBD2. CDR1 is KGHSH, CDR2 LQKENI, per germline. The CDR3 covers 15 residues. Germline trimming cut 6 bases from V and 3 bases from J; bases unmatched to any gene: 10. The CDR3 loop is CASSQPGLEHYEQYF. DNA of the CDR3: TGTGCCAGCTCGCAGCCGGGACTAGAGCACTACGAGCAGTACTTC. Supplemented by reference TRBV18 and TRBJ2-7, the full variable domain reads NAGVMQNPRHLVRRRGQEARLRCSPMKGHSHVYWYRQLPEEGLKFMVYLQKENIIDESGMPKERFSAEFPKEGPSILRIQQVVRGDSAAYFCASSQPGLEHYEQYFGPGTRLTVT.